These 32 T cell receptor beta chains share one sample of origin, sequenced in a study of T cell repertoires in cytomegalovirus infection. These receptors have no known antigen. TCRdb ran MiXCR on the reads and lists one entry per CDR3 protein. The sample lists approximately 340,000 distinct CDR3 sequences; roughly 28% were seen once. This sample comprised cultured PBMCs, obtained from culture after CMV antigen stimulation. The receptors were gathered from a human donor in good health (CMV status not recorded). Some clones in this sample may be carry-over from other donors' samples.

The chain is built from TRBV20-1 and TRBJ1-2, with TRBD1 identical over 7 bases. V lost 6 bases to trimming and J lost 0 bases; unmatched junction nucleotides: 4. The CDR3 spans 13 residues. CDR1 DFQATT and CDR2 SNEGSKA come from the germline V gene (reference sequence). The CDR3 here is CSATRGPNYGYTF. For the CDR3, the DNA is TGCAGTGCCACAAGGGGGCCTAACTATGGCTACACCTTC.

The chain carries TRBV11-2 and TRBJ2-4; 11 nucleotides agree with TRBD1. This CDR3 contains 17 residues. The J segment lost 0 bases and the V segment lost 6 bases, leaving 7 bases of the junction unmatched. The germline gives CDR1 SGHAT, CDR2 FQNNGV. The CDR3 region has the DNA TGTGCCAGCAGGTCGTACGGACAGGGGGCAGCCAAAAACATTCAGTACTTC. It yields the protein CASRSYGQGAAKNIQYF.

There are a few counts of this clonotype. This sequence joins TRBV28 and TRBJ2-1, with D possibly TRBD1 on 6 matching bases. V was shortened by 8 bases and J by 3 bases, with 17 bases between the two germline ends. CDR3 length: 15 residues. Germline V lookup: CDR1 MDHEN, CDR2 SYDVKM. CDR3: CASGGVTGFYNEQFF. The CDR3 DNA is TGTGCCAGCGGGGGAGTAACAGGGTTCTACAATGAGCAGTTCTTC.

This clonotype appeared many times. The genes are TRBV7-9 and TRBJ1-2; 9 bases map to TRBD1. Germline values: CDR1 SEHNR, CDR2 FQNEAQ (reference sequence). The V and J ends lost 2 bases and 8 bases, in that order; junction bases with no gene match: 12. The CDR3 is made up of 16 amino acids. DNA for the CDR3: TGTGCCAGCAGCTTATTGGGTCGGGACAGGGCGAACGGCTACACCTTC. The encoded protein is CASSLLGRDRANGYTF.

This chain joins TRBV19 and TRBJ2-3; 8 bases are a match to TRBD2. The CDR3 runs 15 residues. Losses at the gene ends were 4 bases for V and 6 bases for J; bases not matched to a gene: 9. CDR1 is LNHDA, CDR2 SQIVND, per germline (reference sequence). The CDR3 region has the DNA TGTGCCAGTAGTACTCCCGGGGGGGGGCGGGATACGCAGTATTTT. It encodes CASSTPGGGRDTQYF.

This chain joins TRBV6-6 and TRBJ1-6, with D possibly matching TRBD1 (6 bases). The CDR3 has 13 residues. With 2 bases removed from V and 14 bases from J, the gap between germline ends came to 13 bases. Germline CDR1 MNHNY, CDR2 SVGAGI (reference sequence). CDR3 nucleotide sequence: TGTGCCAGCAGTTACGAGGGGGTTTGGGCCCTCCACTTT. Translated: CASSYEGVWALHF.

Only a few counts were recorded for this clonotype. The chain uses TRBV28 and TRBJ1-1, with 11 bases lining up with TRBD1. The CDR3 runs 15 residues. Germline CDR1 is MDHEN and CDR2 is SYDVKM. V lost 3 bases and J lost 10; bases outside the gene matches: 10. CDR3 region: CASSFPGQGASTAFF. The CDR3 nucleotides read TGTGCCAGCAGTTTCCCTGGACAGGGGGCGAGTACAGCTTTCTTT.

There are a few counts of this clonotype. The gene calls are TRBV11-2 and TRBJ1-1; D is perhaps TRBD1 (5 bases). Germline V CDR1 and CDR2: SGHAT, FQNNGV. The germline V and J ends were trimmed by 0 bases and 0 bases, with 23 bases remaining between them. The CDR3 runs to 20 residues. CDR3 sequence reads: CASSLESGRGLGRMNTEAFF. CDR3 bases: TGTGCCAGCAGCTTAGAATCGGGGCGAGGCCTCGGGAGGATGAACACTGAAGCTTTCTTT.

Points on this clonotype: A much larger clone lies a single base off, so this may be a read error. This CDR3 fails to terminate in the conserved phenylalanine or tryptophan, so it likely reflects a read error. The chain has TRBV7-9 and TRBJ2-2; D uncertain. CDR1 is SEHNR and CDR2 is FQNEAQ in the germline V gene (reference sequence). CDR3 length: 15 amino acids. Trimming removed 0 bases from V and 0 bases from J, with 5 bases in between. CDR3 amino acids: CASSLAGSNTGELFL. The CDR3 DNA sequence: TGTGCCAGCAGCTTAGCAGGGTCGAACACCGGGGAGCTGTTTTTA.

This clonotype was seen more than once but under ten times. V and J are TRBV7-9 and TRBJ2-3, with 7 bases lining up with TRBD2. The CDR3 totals 15 residues. J gave up 5 bases and V 11 bases, and 16 bases lay outside the gene matches. Germline V gene sequence: CDR1 SEHNR, CDR2 FQNEAQ (reference sequence). The CDR3 bases are TGTGCCGTAGAGGGGTGGGAGGGCCGGAGAGATACGCAGTATTTT. It is translated as CAVEGWEGRRDTQYF.

The CDR3 sequence: CASSAMMNTEAFF. The DNA of the CDR3 is TGTGCCAGCAGTGCCATGATGAACACTGAAGCTTTCTTT. The V gene is TRBV2, the J gene TRBJ1-1; D not certain. Germline V gives CDR1 SNHLY, CDR2 FYNNEI. V was clipped by 4 bases and J by 0 bases, with 6 bases between them. The CDR3 covers 13 residues. The full variable domain, rest sourced from reference TRBV2 and TRBJ1-1, is EPEVTQTPSHQVTQMGQEVILRCVPISNHLYFYWYRQILGQKVEFLVSFYNNEISEKSEIFDDQFSVERPDGSNFTLKIRSTKLEDSAMYFCASSAMMNTEAFFGQGTRLTVV.

This chain uses TRBV6-5 with TRBJ2-1; 7 nucleotides align to TRBD2. There are 14 residues in the CDR3. The germline V gene has CDR1 MNHEY and CDR2 SVGAGI. Unmatched junction bases numbered 7, after V lost 8 bases and J lost 3 bases. The CDR3 reads CASVISGNYNEQFF. CDR3 nucleotide sequence: TGTGCCAGCGTTATAAGCGGGAACTACAATGAGCAGTTCTTC.

This clonotype has only one observation. This chain connects TRBV7-1 to TRBJ1-2; a weak D match, TRBD1 (6 bases). TRBV7-1 is noted as an ORF with a role that remains uncertain. Deletions cut 6 bases from V and 3 bases from J, with 14 bases between. The CDR3 is made up of 14 amino acids. The CDR3 coding sequence is TGTGCCAGCAGGGATACAGGGATTGACTATGGCTACACCTTC. It yields the protein CASRDTGIDYGYTF.

The chain links TRBV2 to TRBJ1-2; TRBD1 agrees at 7 bases. The CDR3 contains 15 residues. The V gene's germline CDR1 is SNHLY and CDR2 FYNNEI. The V segment lost 1 base and the J segment 5 bases; nucleotides outside the gene matches: 7. The CDR3 protein is CASSEGDRTRYGYTF. CDR3 DNA sequence: TGTGCCAGCAGTGAAGGGGACAGAACAAGATATGGCTACACCTTC.

This clonotype has only a few counts. The rearrangement links TRBV9 to TRBJ1-4, with 7 bases aligning to TRBD1. The length of the CDR3 is 14 residues. V shed 7 bases, J shed 5 bases, and the junction held 8 bases outside the gene matches. In germline, CDR1 is SGDLS, CDR2 YYNGEE. CDR3 loop: CASSRGRGNEKLFF. The CDR3 coding sequence is TGTGCCAGCTCGAGGGGCAGGGGGAATGAAAAACTGTTTTTT.

This clonotype was found once. This chain uses TRBV7-3 with TRBJ2-1, with 13 bases matching TRBD2. Trimming at V came to 5 bases and at J to 9 bases, leaving 7 bases not matched to a gene. The length of the CDR3 is 15 residues. Germline V gene data show CDR1 as SGHTA and CDR2 as FQGTGA. The CDR3 protein is CASSRGLAGVGEQFF. The DNA of the CDR3 is TGTGCCAGCAGCCGAGGACTAGCGGGAGTAGGTGAGCAGTTCTTC.

The rearrangement links TRBV7-8 to TRBJ2-6; 7 bases are shared with TRBD1. The germline V gene has CDR1 SGHVS and CDR2 FQNEAQ. Germline trimming cut 4 bases from V and 0 bases from J; bases unmatched to any gene: 3. The CDR3 runs 16 residues. The CDR3 DNA reads as TGTGCCAGCAGCTCGGACAGGAGCTCTGGGGCCAACGTCCTGACTTTC. It codes for CASSSDRSSGANVLTF. The full variable domain, in which reference TRBV7-8 and TRBJ2-6 provide the parts outside the CDR3, is GAGVSQSPRYKVAKRGQDVALRCDPISGHVSLFWYQQALGQGPEFLTYFQNEAQLDKSGLPSDRFFAERPEGSVSTLKIQRTQQEDSAVYLCASSSDRSSGANVLTFGAGSRLTVL.

The V call is TRBV15, the J call TRBJ1-2, with 7 nucleotides matching TRBD1. The CDR3 has 15 residues. Trimming cost V 1 base and J 7 bases; bases outside gene matches: 9. CDR1 is LNHNV, CDR2 YYDKDF, per germline (reference sequence). Here the CDR3 reads CATSRVAGGGSGYTF. In DNA, the CDR3 is TGTGCCACCAGCAGAGTGGCAGGGGGGGGGTCTGGCTACACCTTC. The full variable domain, rest sourced from reference TRBV15 and TRBJ1-2, is DAMVIQNPRYQVTQFGKPVTLSCSQTLNHNVMYWYQQKSSQAPKLLFHYYDKDFNNEADTPDNFQSRRPNTSFCFLDIRSPGLGDTAMYLCATSRVAGGGSGYTFGSGTRLTVV.

In this sample, this clonotype turned up a few times. V gene TRBV7-8 combines with J gene TRBJ2-3; D is uncertain. This CDR3 comprises 13 residues. CDR1 and CDR2 from the germline V gene are SGHVS and FQNEAQ. Trimming left V 1 base short and J 8 bases short, with 10 bases between. Written as DNA, the CDR3 is TGTGCCAGCAGCTTAGACCCCACGGGTACGCAGTATTTT. Its protein product is CASSLDPTGTQYF.

This clonotype showed up just a few times. This sequence joins TRBV12-3 or TRBV12-4 and TRBJ2-5, with D perhaps TRBD1 (6 bases). The CDR3 runs 14 residues. V dropped 2 bases and J dropped 3 bases, with 10 bases sitting between them. CDR3 amino acids: CASSLKGEEETQYF. The CDR3 DNA reads TGTGCCAGCAGTTTAAAGGGGGAAGAAGAGACCCAGTACTTC.

The V gene is TRBV28, the J gene TRBJ1-4; D remains unclear. V gave up 3 bases and J gave up 0 bases, with 5 bases separating them. The CDR3 contains 14 residues. CDR1 MDHEN and CDR2 SYDVKM come from the germline V gene. CDR3 sequence: CASSFHTTNEKLFF. CDR3 coding DNA: TGTGCCAGCAGTTTCCATACAACTAATGAAAAACTGTTTTTT.

This chain joins TRBV18 and TRBJ2-5; D is tentatively TRBD1 or TRBD2 (5 bases each). Germline lookup yields CDR1 KGHSH and CDR2 LQKENI. V dropped 3 bases and J dropped 7 bases, with 15 bases sitting between them. This CDR3 has 14 residues. CDR3 region: CASSPTGAGGTQYF. For the CDR3, the DNA is TGTGCCAGCTCACCTACCGGGGCCGGAGGGACCCAGTACTTC.

The chain uses TRBV27 and TRBJ2-1; 12 positions match TRBD2. There are 16 residues in the CDR3. J was trimmed by 9 bases and V by 4 bases; bases with no gene match: 10. Germline CDR1 reads MNHEY; CDR2 reads SMNVEV (reference sequence). The CDR3 DNA reads TGTGCCAGCAGTTCCATCCTAGCGGGGGGGCCAAGTGAGCAGTTCTTC. Protein sequence: CASSSILAGGPSEQFF.

For this clonotype: Sequence at one end of the junction differs from germline and may be a read error. The genes are TRBV12-3 or TRBV12-4 and TRBJ1-1; 10 bases line up with TRBD1. CDR3 length equals 11 residues. Here the CDR3 reads CVSRDRGEAFF. CDR3 DNA: TGTGTCAGCAGGGACAGGGGTGAAGCTTTCTTT.

This clonotype was seen many times. The rearrangement uses TRBV7-8 and TRBJ2-3; D remains ambiguous. The CDR3 contains 14 residues. The germline CDR1 and CDR2 sequences are SGHVS and FQNEAQ. V lost 3 bases to trimming and J lost 2 bases, with 9 bases between them. The CDR3 nucleotides read TGTGCCAGCAGCTTGAACAGTCACACAGATACGCAGTATTTT. Amino acid sequence: CASSLNSHTDTQYF.

This chain connects TRBV6-5 to TRBJ1-6; 7 nucleotides match TRBD1. The CDR3 loop spans 17 amino acids. J lost 8 bases, V lost 5 bases, and 15 bases had no gene match. Germline V lookup: CDR1 MNHEY, CDR2 SVGAGI. The CDR3 DNA is TGTGCCAGCAGTCGGGGTCAACACAGGGGAGGGGATTCACCCCTCCACTTT. Translation: CASSRGQHRGGDSPLHF.

This clonotype has ten or more counts. The chain couples TRBV5-5 to TRBJ1-2, with D maybe TRBD1 (5 bases). This CDR3 is 14 amino acids long. V dropped 5 bases and J dropped 2 bases, with 13 bases sitting between them. Germline V lookup: CDR1 SGHKS, CDR2 YYEKEE (reference sequence). The chain's CDR3 is CASRFTTDNYGYTF. CDR3 nucleotides: TGTGCCAGCAGGTTTACGACAGACAACTATGGCTACACCTTC.

This chain joins TRBV7-8 and TRBJ1-6; possibly TRBD1 for D (5 bases). Germline V gives CDR1 SGHVS, CDR2 FQNEAQ. V was pared by 0 bases and J by 9 bases, with 12 bases between. This CDR3 has 15 amino acids. In nucleotides, the CDR3 is TGTGCCAGCAGCTTAGCGCCTCGGGGGAGTTCACCCCTCCACTTT. This encodes CASSLAPRGSSPLHF.

The V and J genes are TRBV6-5 and TRBJ2-1; TRBD2 aligns across 8 bases. The CDR3 contains 18 residues. Germline V CDR1 and CDR2: MNHEY, SVGAGI. After removal of 0 bases from V and 3 bases from J, the junction contained 10 bases not matched to a gene. The CDR3 sequence is CASSYSLPSGSLYNEQFF. The CDR3, as DNA: TGTGCCAGCAGTTACTCGTTGCCGAGCGGGAGTCTCTACAATGAGCAGTTCTTC.

This clonotype was counted between two and nine times. The chain has TRBV4-1 and TRBJ2-1; possibly TRBD2 for D (5 bases). The germline CDR1 and CDR2 sequences are MGHRA and YSYEKL. This CDR3 comprises 15 residues. Trimming cost V 6 bases and J 2 bases, with 14 bases left between them. CDR3 in DNA: TGCGCCAGCAGTCCACTATGGGAGCCCTACAATGAGCAGTTCTTC. Amino acid sequence: CASSPLWEPYNEQFF.

The table lists this clonotype with a few counts. The chain employs TRBV12-3 or TRBV12-4 and TRBJ2-5, with D uncertain. V lost 3 bases, J lost 5 bases, and 7 bases lay in between. The CDR3 has 12 amino acids. The CDR3 protein is CASSFGLETQYF. DNA of the CDR3: TGTGCCAGCAGTTTTGGATTGGAGACCCAGTACTTC.

In this sample, this clonotype turned up a few times. The rearrangement links TRBV4-1 to TRBJ1-2; weak D call: TRBD1 (6 bases). Trimming took 0 bases from V and 7 from J, leaving 21 bases between them. Germline loops: CDR1 MGHRA, CDR2 YSYEKL. The CDR3 spans 17 residues. The CDR3 protein is CASSQDQISGAMSGYTF. As DNA, the CDR3 is TGCGCCAGCAGCCAAGATCAGATTTCGGGGGCCATGAGTGGCTACACCTTC.